A selection of T cell receptor beta chains follows, all from one sample in a study of T cells expressing NK-cell markers. Using the 5' RACE reads, TCRdb records one entry per CDR3 protein without DNA. Here the sample table reports about 160,000 distinct CDR3 sequences. The sequencing input was blood T cells: a sorted CD56 or NKG2C T cell subset, CD4+ or CD8+ T cells, or bulk PBMC T cells (not recorded which). These receptors all come from a woman between 18 and 70 years old in good health. Each CDR3 is given with its conserved first and last residue. Rows may omit the clone size; those that give it use once, few, many or a size class.

v_call	j_call	clone_size	cdr3_aa
TRBV9	TRBJ1-2	NA	CASSGFGTANYGYTF
TRBV7-3	TRBJ2-1	NA	CASSPGLAVNEQFF
TRBV18	TRBJ1-6	NA	CASSPGGGRGSPLHF
TRBV20-1	TRBJ1-6	NA	CSARGHMDQQNSPLHF
TRBV9	TRBJ2-3	NA	CASSATGLAAITSTDTQYF
TRBV13	TRBJ2-7	NA	CASSFRGLADSSYEQYF
TRBV7-9	TRBJ2-7	large	CASSLTGVTYEQYF
TRBV29-1	TRBJ2-7	NA	CSVVGEAGQNSYEQYF
TRBV2	TRBJ2-7	NA	CASSADRAVYEQYF
TRBV28	TRBJ1-1	NA	CASSSPGIGAFF
TRBV20-1	TRBJ2-7	NA	CSARPGQGYEQYF
TRBV7-3	TRBJ1-5	NA	CASSLSGTNNQPQHF
TRBV10-3	TRBJ1-4	NA	CAISPGRTNEKLFF
TRBV7-8	TRBJ2-1	NA	CASSLALAKYNEQFF
TRBV12-3/TRBV12-4	TRBJ2-1	NA	CASNKSGTGAYNEQFF
TRBV29-1	TRBJ2-1	NA	CSVGTSFNEQFF
TRBV6-1	TRBJ2-7	NA	CASSEAAGPKSYEQYF
TRBV12-3/TRBV12-4	TRBJ2-1	NA	CASLKSGLAGAQFF
TRBV6-1	TRBJ2-2	NA	CASSEIGVTQSGELFF
TRBV6-1	TRBJ1-4	NA	CASKTGQGLEKLFF
TRBV3-1	TRBJ2-3	NA	CASSQNRGGTDTQYF
TRBV29-1	TRBJ2-4	NA	CSVDYPGTKNIQYF